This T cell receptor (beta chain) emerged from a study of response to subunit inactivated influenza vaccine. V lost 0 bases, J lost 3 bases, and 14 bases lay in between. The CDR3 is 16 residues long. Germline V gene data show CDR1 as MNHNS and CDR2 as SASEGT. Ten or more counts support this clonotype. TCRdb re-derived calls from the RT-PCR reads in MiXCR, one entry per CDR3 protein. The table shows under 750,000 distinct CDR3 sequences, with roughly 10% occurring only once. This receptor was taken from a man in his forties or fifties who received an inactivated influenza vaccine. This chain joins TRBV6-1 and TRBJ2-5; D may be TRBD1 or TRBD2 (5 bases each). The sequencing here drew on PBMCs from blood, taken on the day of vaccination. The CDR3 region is CASSEAPIGGEETQYF. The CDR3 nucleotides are TGTGCCAGCAGTGAAGCTCCCATTGGGGGAGAAGAGACCCAGTACTTC.